The clone carrying this T cell receptor beta chain was recorded a few times. The antigen remains undetermined. CD4+CD45RO+CD25- cells were isolated as memory CD4+ T cells. Using its own MiXCR run on the 5' RACE reads, TCRdb lists one record per CDR3 protein. The sample includes 50,000 to 75,000 distinct CDR3 sequences, about 20% seen only once; the top ten take about 2.7%. Study observations and caveats: Tumor-infiltrating Treg TCR alpha and beta sequences overlapped most with tumor naive CD4+ T cells, then blood naive. The larger cohort examined one V-J beta rearrangement, not whole repertoires.

The receptor was isolated from a female donor with breast cancer. Sequencing was done on a sample of memory CD4+ T cells sorted from a lymph node. As for subset: memory CD4+ T cells, CD4+CD45RO+CD25-.

The CDR3 DNA reads as TGTGCCAGCAGTTATTCGGGACTCCTTAATTCACCCCTCCACTTT. It yields the protein CASSYSGLLNSPLHF. The gene calls are TRBV6-5 and TRBJ1-6; maybe TRBD1 (5 bases). Per germline, CDR1 MNHEY and CDR2 SVGAGI. Between the trimmed V and J ends, which lost 3 bases and 6 bases, there was a span of 12 bases. The CDR3 has 15 amino acids.